The clone carrying this T cell receptor (beta chain) occurred many times. The antigen is not known. Researchers took RNA transcripts and amplified the TCR beta CDR3 regions from them. With the HTBI primer set, the TCR CDR3 went through a first round of RT-PCR. One entry per CDR3 protein results from TCRdb running MiXCR on the multiplex PCR reads. Of under 300,000 distinct CDR3 sequences listed, less than 30% are singletons. This sample stems from a study of T cells in Graves' hyperthyroidism and ophthalmopathy. CDR3 length: 14 amino acids. The germline V gene has CDR1 MNHNS and CDR2 SASEGT. Trimming left V 0 bases short and J 9 bases short, with 9 bases between. Whole-study results and caveats: The model forecast ophthalmopathy, anticipating it by a median around 6.5 months before onset.

Patients aged 18 to 65 had newly diagnosed hyperthyroidism that had lasted under 2 months. Diagnostic decisions used clinical symptoms, serum thyroxine and TRAb, thyroid ultrasound and orbital computed tomography. Source material: blood. This TCR was sampled from a man aged 40-49 years with Graves' hyperthyroidism that later progressed to Graves' ophthalmopathy. This chain links TRBV6-1 with TRBJ1-6; possibly TRBD1 for D (5 bases). CDR3 in amino acids: CASSEAGGTSPLHF. The CDR3 region has the DNA TGTGCCAGCAGTGAAGCGGGGGGAACTTCACCCCTCCACTTT.